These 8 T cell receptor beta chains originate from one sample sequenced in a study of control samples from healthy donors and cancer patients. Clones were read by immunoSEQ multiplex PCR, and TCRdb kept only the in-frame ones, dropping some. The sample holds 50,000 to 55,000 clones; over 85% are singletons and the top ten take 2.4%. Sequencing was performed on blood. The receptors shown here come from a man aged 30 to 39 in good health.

CDR3 amino acids: CASSLDYGNEQFF. The CDR3 DNA reads as TGTGCCAGCAGCTTAGACTACGGGAATGAGCAGTTCTTC. The J gene is TRBJ2-1, the V gene TRBV7-3; tentative D call: TRBD2 (5 bases). The CDR3 spans 13 residues. Trimming took 2 bases from V and 7 from J, leaving 9 bases between them. Germline-derived CDR1 and CDR2 are SGHTA and FQGTGA.

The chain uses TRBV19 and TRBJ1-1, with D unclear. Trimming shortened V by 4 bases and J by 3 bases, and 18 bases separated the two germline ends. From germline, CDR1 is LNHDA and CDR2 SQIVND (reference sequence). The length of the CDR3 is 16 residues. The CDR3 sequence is CASSTARRPGDTEAFF. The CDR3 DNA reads TGTGCCAGTAGTACAGCGAGACGTCCAGGAGACACTGAAGCTTTCTTT.

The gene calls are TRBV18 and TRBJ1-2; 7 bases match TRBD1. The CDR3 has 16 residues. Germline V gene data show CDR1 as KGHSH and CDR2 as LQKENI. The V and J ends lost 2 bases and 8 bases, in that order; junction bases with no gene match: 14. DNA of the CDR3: TGTGCCAGCTCACCATTGGGAGGGGGCTCCCTGGGCGGCTACACCTTC. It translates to CASSPLGGGSLGGYTF.

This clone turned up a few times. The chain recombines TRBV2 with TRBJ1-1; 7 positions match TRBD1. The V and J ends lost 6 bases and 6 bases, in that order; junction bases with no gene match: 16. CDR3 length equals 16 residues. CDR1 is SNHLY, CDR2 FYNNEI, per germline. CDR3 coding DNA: TGTGCCAGCAGCCTTTTCTCAGGGGGACCCTTGGCTGAAGCTTTCTTT. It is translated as CASSLFSGGPLAEAFF.

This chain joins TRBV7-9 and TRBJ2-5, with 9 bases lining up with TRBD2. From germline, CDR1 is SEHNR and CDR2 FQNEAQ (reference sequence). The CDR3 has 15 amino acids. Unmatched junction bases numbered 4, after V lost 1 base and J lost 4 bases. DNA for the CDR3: TGTGCCAGCAGCTTAGGGCTAGCGGGACTAGAGACCCAGTACTTC. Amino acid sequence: CASSLGLAGLETQYF.

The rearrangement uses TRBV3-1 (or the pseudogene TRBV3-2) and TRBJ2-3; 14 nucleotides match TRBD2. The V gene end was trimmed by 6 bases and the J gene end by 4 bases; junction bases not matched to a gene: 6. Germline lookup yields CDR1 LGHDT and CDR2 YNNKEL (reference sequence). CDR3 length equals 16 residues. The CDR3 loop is CASSQMGLAGADTQYF. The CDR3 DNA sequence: TGTGCCAGCAGTCAGATGGGACTAGCGGGAGCAGATACGCAGTATTTT.

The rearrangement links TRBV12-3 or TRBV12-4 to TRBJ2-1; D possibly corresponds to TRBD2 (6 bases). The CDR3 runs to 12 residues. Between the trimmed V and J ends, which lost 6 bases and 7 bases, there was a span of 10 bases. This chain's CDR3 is CASSKTRNEQFF. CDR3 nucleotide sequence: TGTGCCAGCAGCAAGACTAGAAATGAGCAGTTCTTC.

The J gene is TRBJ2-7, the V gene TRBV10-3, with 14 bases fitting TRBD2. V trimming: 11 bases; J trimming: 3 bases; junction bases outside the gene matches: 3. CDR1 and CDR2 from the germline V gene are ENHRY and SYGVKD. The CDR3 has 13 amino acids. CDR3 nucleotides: TGTGCCTCGGGACTAGCGGGAGACTACGAGCAGTACTTC. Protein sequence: CASGLAGDYEQYF.